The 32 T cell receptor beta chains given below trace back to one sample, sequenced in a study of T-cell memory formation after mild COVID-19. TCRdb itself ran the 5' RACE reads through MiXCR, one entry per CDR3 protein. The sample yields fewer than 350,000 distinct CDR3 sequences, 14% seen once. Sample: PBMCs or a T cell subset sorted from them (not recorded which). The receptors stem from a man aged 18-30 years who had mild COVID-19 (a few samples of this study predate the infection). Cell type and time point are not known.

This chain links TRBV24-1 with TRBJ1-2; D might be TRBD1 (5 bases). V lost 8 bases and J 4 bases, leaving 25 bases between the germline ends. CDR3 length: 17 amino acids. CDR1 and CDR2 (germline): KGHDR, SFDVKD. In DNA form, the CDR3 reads TGTGCCACCACCCAAGGTGGTGGGGGGATAGAATGCTATGGCTACACCTTC. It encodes CATTQGGGGIECYGYTF.

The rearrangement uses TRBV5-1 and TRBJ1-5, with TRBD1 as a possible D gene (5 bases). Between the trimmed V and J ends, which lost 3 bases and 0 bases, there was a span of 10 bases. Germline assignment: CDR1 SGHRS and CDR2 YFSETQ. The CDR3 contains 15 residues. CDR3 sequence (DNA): TGCGCCAGCAGCTGGGGCGGGGATAGCAATCAGCCCCAGCATTTT. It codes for CASSWGGDSNQPQHF.

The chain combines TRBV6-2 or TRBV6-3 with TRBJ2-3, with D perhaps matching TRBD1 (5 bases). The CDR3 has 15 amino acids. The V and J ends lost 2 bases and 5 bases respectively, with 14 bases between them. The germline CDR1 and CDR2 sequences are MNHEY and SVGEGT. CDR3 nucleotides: TGTGCCAGCAGTTACAAGGGGCTAAAACAAGATACGCAGTATTTT. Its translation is CASSYKGLKQDTQYF.

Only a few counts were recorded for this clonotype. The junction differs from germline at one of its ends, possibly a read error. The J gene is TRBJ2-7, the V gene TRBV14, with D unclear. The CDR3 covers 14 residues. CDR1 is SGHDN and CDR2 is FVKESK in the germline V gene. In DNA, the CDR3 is TGTGCCAGCAGCCGAGAATGGGTTTACGACGAGCATTACTTC. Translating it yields CASSREWVYDEHYF.

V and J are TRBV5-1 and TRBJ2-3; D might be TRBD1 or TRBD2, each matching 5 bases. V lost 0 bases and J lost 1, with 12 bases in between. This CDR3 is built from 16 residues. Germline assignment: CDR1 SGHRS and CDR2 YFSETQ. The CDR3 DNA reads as TGCGCCAGCAGCTTGGACCCCCGGGGACGCACAGATACGCAGTATTTT. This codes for CASSLDPRGRTDTQYF.

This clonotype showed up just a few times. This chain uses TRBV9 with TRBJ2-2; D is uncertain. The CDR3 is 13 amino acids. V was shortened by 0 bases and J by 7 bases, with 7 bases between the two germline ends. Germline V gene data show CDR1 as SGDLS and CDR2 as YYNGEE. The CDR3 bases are TGTGCCAGCAGCGTAGTTAACGACGGGGAGCTGTTTTTT. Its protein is CASSVVNDGELFF.

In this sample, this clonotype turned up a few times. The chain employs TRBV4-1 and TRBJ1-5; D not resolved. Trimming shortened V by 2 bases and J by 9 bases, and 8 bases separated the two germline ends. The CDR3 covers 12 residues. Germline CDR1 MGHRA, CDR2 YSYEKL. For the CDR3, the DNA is TGCGCCAGCAGCCAAATAGGGCGGCCCCAGCATTTT. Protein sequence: CASSQIGRPQHF.

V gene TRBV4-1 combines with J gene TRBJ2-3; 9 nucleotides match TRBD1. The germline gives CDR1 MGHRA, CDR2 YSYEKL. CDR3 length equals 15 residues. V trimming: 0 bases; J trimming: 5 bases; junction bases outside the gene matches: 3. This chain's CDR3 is CASSQEGTGRDTQYF. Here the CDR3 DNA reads TGCGCCAGCAGCCAAGAAGGGACAGGGAGAGATACGCAGTATTTT.

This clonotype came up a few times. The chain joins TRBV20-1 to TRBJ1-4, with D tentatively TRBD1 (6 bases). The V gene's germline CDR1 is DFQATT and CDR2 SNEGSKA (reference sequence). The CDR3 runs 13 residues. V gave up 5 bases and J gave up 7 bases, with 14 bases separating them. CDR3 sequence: CSAGGGRGEKLFF. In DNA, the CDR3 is TGCAGTGCTGGTGGGGGGCGCGGTGAAAAACTGTTTTTT.

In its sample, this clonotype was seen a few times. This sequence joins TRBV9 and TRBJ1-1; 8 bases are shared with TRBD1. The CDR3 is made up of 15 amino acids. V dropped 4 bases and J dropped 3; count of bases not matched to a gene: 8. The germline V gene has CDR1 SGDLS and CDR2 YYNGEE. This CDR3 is CASSPRTGMDTEAFF. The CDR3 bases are TGTGCCAGCAGCCCACGGACAGGGATGGACACTGAAGCTTTCTTT.

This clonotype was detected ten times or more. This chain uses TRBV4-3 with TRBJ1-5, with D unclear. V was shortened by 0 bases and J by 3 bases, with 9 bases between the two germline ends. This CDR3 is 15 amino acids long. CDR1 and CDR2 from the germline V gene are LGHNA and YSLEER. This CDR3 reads CASSQDLATNQPQHF. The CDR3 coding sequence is TGCGCCAGCAGCCAAGATTTGGCCACCAATCAGCCCCAGCATTTT.

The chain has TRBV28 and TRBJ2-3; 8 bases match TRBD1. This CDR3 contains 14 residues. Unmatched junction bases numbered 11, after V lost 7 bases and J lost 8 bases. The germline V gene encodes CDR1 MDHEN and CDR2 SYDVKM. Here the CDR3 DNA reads TGTGCCAGCAACGGACGGGACAGGCTAGCTACGCAGTATTTT. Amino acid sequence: CASNGRDRLATQYF. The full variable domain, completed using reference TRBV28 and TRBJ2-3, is DVKVTQSSRYLVKRTGEKVFLECVQDMDHENMFWYRQDPGLGLRLIYFSYDVKMKEKGDIPEGYSVSREKKERFSLILESASTNQTSMYLCASNGRDRLATQYFGPGTRLTVL.

CDR3 in amino acids: CSVDSSNTGELFF. CDR3 nucleotides: TGCAGCGTGGACAGCTCGAACACCGGGGAGCTGTTTTTT. The chain uses TRBV29-1 and TRBJ2-2, with D maybe TRBD1 (6 bases). The CDR3 has 13 residues. V was trimmed by 6 bases and J by 0 bases, leaving 8 bases between them. Germline V gene data show CDR1 as SQVTM and CDR2 as ANQGSEA.

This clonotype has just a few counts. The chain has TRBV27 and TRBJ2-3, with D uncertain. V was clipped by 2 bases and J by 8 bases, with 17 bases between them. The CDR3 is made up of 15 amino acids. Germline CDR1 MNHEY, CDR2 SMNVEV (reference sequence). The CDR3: CASSLNRLELGTQYF. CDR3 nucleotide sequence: TGTGCCAGCAGTTTAAATCGACTTGAACTGGGTACGCAGTATTTT.

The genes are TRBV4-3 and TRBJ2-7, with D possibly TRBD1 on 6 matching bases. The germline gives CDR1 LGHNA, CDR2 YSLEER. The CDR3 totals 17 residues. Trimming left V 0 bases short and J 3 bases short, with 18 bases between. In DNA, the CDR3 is TGCGCCAGCAGCCAAGATTCCTCGGGGCAGGGGATCTACGAGCAGTACTTC. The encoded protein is CASSQDSSGQGIYEQYF.

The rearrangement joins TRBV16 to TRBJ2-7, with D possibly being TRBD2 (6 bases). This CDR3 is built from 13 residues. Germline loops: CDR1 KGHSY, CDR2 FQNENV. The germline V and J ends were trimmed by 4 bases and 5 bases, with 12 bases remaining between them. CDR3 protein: CASSLSGDHEQYV. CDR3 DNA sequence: TGTGCCAGCAGCCTTTCGGGAGATCACGAGCAGTACGTC.

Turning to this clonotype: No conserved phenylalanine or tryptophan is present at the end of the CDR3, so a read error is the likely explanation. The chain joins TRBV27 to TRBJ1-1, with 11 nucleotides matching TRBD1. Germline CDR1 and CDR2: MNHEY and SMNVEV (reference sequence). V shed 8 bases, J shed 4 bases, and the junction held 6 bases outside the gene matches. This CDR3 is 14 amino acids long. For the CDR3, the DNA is TGTGCCAGCTGGTGGACAGGGGGCTCCACTGAAGCTTTCCTT. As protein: CASWWTGGSTEAFL.

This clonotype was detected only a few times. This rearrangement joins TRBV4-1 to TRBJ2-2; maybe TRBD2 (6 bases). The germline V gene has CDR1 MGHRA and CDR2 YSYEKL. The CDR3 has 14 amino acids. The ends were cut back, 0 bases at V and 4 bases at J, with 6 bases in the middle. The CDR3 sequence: CASSQEAGTGELFF. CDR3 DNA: TGCGCCAGCAGCCAAGAAGCGGGCACCGGGGAGCTGTTTTTT.

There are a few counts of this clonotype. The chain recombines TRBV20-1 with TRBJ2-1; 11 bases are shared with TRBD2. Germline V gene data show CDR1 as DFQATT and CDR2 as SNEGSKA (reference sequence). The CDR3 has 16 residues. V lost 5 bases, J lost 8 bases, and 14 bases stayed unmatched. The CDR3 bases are TGCAGTGCTTCGTCTCCCCAACTAGCGGGAGATTATGAGCAGTTCTTC. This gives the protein CSASSPQLAGDYEQFF.

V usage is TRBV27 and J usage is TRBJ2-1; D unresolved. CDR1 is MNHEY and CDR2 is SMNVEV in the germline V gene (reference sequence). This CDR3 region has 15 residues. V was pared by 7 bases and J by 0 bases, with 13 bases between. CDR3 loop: CASKWSVSSYNEQFF. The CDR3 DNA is TGTGCCAGCAAGTGGAGCGTGAGCTCCTACAATGAGCAGTTCTTC.

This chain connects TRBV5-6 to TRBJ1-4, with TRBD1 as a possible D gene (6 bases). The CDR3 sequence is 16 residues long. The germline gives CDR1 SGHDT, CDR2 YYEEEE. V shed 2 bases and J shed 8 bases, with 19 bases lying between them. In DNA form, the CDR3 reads TGTGCCAGCAGCTTTACCGGGGGCGGAAGTCAGGAAAAACTGTTTTTT. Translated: CASSFTGGGSQEKLFF.

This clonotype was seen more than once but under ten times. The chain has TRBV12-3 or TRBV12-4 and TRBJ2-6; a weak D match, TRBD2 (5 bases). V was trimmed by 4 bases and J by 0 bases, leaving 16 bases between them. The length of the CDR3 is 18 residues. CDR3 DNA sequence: TGTGCCAGCAGTTCCGCTAGCCAACGAAACTCTGGGGCCAACGTCCTGACTTTC. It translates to CASSSASQRNSGANVLTF.

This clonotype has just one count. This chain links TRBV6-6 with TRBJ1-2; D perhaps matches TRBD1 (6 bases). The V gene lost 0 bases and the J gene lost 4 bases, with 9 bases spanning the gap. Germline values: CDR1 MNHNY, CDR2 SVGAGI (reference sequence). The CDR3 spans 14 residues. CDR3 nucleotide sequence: TGTGCCAGCAGTTACTCACAGGGCGCCTATGGCTACACCTTC. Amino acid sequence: CASSYSQGAYGYTF.

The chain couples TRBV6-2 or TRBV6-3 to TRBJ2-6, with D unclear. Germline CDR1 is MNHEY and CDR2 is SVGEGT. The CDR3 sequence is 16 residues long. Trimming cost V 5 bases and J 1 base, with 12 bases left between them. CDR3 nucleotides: TGTGCCAGCAGTCCTACCCCTCTGTCTGGGGCCAACGTCCTGACTTTC. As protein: CASSPTPLSGANVLTF.

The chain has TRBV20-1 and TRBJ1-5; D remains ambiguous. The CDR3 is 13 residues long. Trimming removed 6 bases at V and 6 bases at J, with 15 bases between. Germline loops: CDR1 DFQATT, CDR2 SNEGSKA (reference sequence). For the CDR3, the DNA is TGCAGTGCGGCGAGAGGGATCGGTCAGCCCCAGCATTTT. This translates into CSAARGIGQPQHF.

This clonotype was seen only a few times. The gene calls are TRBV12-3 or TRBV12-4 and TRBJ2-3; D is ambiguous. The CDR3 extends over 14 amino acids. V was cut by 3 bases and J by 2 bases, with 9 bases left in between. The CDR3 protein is CASSFTGTTDTQYF. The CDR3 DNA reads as TGTGCCAGCAGTTTTACGGGTACCACAGATACGCAGTATTTT.

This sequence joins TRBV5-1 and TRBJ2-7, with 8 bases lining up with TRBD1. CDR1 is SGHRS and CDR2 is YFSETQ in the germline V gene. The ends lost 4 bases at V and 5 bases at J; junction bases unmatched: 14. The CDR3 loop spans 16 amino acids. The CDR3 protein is CASSPDGQGFLHEQYV. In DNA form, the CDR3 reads TGCGCCAGCAGCCCCGACGGACAGGGTTTTCTCCACGAGCAGTACGTC.

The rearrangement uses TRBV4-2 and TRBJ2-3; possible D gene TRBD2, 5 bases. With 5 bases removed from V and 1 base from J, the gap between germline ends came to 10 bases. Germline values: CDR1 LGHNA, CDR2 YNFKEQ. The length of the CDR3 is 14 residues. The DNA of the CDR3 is TGTGCCAGCAGCGACGAGGGCGGCACAGATACGCAGTATTTT. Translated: CASSDEGGTDTQYF.

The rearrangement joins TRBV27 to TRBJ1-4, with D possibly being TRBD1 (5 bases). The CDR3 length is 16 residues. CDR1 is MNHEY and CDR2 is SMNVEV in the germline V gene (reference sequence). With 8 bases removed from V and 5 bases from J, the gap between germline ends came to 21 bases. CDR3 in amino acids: CASSPGGAGRNEKLFF. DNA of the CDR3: TGTGCCAGCTCCCCCGGTGGTGCAGGGCGGAATGAAAAACTGTTTTTT.

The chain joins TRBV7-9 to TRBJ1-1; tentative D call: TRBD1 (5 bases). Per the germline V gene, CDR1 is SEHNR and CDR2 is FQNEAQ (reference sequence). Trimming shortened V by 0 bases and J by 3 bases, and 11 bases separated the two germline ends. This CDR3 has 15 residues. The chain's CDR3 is CASSLAQGEDTEAFF. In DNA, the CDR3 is TGTGCCAGCAGCTTAGCGCAAGGGGAGGACACTGAAGCTTTCTTT. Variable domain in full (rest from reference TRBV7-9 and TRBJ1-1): DTGVSQNPRHKITKRGQNVTFRCDPISEHNRLYWYRQTLGQGPEFLTYFQNEAQLEKSRLLSDRFSAERPKGSFSTLEIQRTEQGDSAMYLCASSLAQGEDTEAFFGQGTRLTVV.

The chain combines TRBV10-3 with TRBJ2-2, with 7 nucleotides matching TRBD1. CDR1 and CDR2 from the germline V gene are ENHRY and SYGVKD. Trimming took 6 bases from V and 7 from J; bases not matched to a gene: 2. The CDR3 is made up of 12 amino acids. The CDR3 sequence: CAISRGYGELFF. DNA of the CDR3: TGTGCCATCAGCAGGGGGTACGGGGAGCTGTTTTTT.

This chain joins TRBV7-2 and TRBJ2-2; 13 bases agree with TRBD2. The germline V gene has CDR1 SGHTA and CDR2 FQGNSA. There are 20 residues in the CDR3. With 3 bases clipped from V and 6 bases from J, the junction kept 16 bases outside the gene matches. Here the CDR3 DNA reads TGTGCCAGCAGCTTGAGCTCTACTGGCACTAGCGGGGGGGCCGCCGGGGAGCTGTTTTTT. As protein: CASSLSSTGTSGGAAGELFF.